This TCR beta chain derives from a study of cytomegalovirus exposure and HLA in healthy donors. In the PCR, 60 Vbeta and 13 Jbeta primers were used. The method was immunoSEQ multiplex PCR; TCRdb's version includes in-frame clones alone and lacks a portion of them. The sample has 100,000 to 120,000 clones, more than 65% seen once. As to this clone: Its antigen is undetermined.

The CDR3 consists of 16 residues. Germline CDR1 LNHDA, CDR2 SQIVND (reference sequence). V lost 4 bases, J lost 4 bases, and 20 bases lay in between. Overall study results and limits: Reportedly, a later analysis found an Asian-associated ancestry cluster had fewer N-insertions than the approximately 700-donor mean. Analysis was carried out at a later point, and it linked a missense DCLRE1C variant to TCR beta V- and J-gene trimming. There were some public TCRs occurring in many donors, but most TCR sequences were rare.

The rearrangement uses TRBV19 and TRBJ2-7, with TRBD1 as a possible D gene (6 bases). The specimen was PBMCs. The TCR comes from a man in his forties or fifties in good health and CMV-seropositive. The DNA for the CDR3 is TGTGCCAGTAGTAACAGGGACGGAACGAGGGGATACGAGCAGTACTTC. Encoded protein: CASSNRDGTRGYEQYF. The full variable domain, completed using reference TRBV19 and TRBJ2-7, is DGGITQSPKYLFRKEGQNVTLSCEQNLNHDAMYWYRQDPGQGLRLIYYSQIVNDFQKGDIAEGYSVSREKKESFPLTVTSAQKNPTAFYLCASSNRDGTRGYEQYFGPGTRLTVT.